One sample yielded the 27 T cell receptor beta chains listed below, sequenced in a study of spatial heterogeneity in lung cancer (dated by TCRdb to between 2019 and 2020). The method behind the library was 5' RACE. Instrument on record: NextSeq 500. TCRdb reprocessed the public reads (quality trimming at Q25 with fastp, clone calling with MiXCR) and kept in-frame beta chains. Merged by CDR3 protein, the rows form single entries marked with the most common genes and DNA. The table for this sample lists about 45,000 distinct CDR3 sequences; about an eighth of them were counted only once. Roughly 45% of the sample comes from the top ten. The label giving this sample's time point can be read as: sample taken at primary tumor resection. Whole RNA extracted from tumor and nontumor lung tissue, or from cryopreserved PBMC samples, was used for TCR sequencing without cell sorting. The source was PBMCs, collected at surgery. Every receptor here comes from a female donor with early-stage non-small cell lung cancer.

This clonotype was observed at least ten times. The CDR3 is CAYRPGGVETQYF. Written as DNA, the CDR3 is TGTGCCTACCGCCCGGGGGGCGTAGAGACCCAGTACTTC. V is TRBV30 and J is TRBJ2-5; possible D gene TRBD2, 7 bases. The CDR3 runs 13 residues. Germline V gene lookup returns CDR1 GTSNPN and CDR2 SVGIG (reference sequence). The V gene lost 7 bases and the J gene lost 4 bases, with 16 bases spanning the gap. Looking up the rest from reference TRBV30 and TRBJ2-5 gives the full variable domain: SQTIHQWPATLVQPVGSPLSLECTVEGTSNPNLYWYRQAAGRGLQLLFYSVGIGQISSEVPQNLSASRPQDRQFILSSKKLLLSDSGFYLCAYRPGGVETQYFGPGTRLLVL.

This clonotype was found a few times. The chain links TRBV7-6 to TRBJ1-4; tentatively, D is TRBD1 (6 bases). CDR3 length: 13 residues. V was trimmed by 8 bases and J by 8 bases, leaving 15 bases between them. CDR1 is SGHVS, CDR2 FNYEAQ, per germline. This CDR3 is CASAGADEEKLFF. The DNA of the CDR3 is TGTGCCAGCGCGGGGGCAGACGAAGAAAAACTGTTTTTT.

This clonotype was seen ten or more times. CDR3 in amino acids: CSAATPGLAGGPPDTQYF. Written as DNA, the CDR3 is TGCAGTGCCGCAACCCCGGGACTAGCGGGGGGCCCCCCAGATACGCAGTATTTT. The chain carries TRBV20-1 and TRBJ2-3; 15 positions match TRBD2. Germline V gene data show CDR1 as DFQATT and CDR2 as SNEGSKA (reference sequence). The trim removed 6 bases at V and 4 bases at J, leaving 14 bases unmatched. The CDR3 is 18 amino acids.

This clonotype is judged medium-sized. The rearrangement links TRBV2 to TRBJ2-7; no clear D. Trimming removed 3 bases at V and 2 bases at J, with 8 bases between. The CDR3 extends over 13 amino acids. CDR1 SNHLY and CDR2 FYNNEI come from the germline V gene. The CDR3, as DNA: TGTGCCAGCAGTGACGTCAGTCCCTACGAGCAGTACTTC. Translated: CASSDVSPYEQYF.

This clonotype was observed a few times. The V and J genes are TRBV2 and TRBJ2-7; 8 bases agree with TRBD1. Germline CDR1 is SNHLY and CDR2 is FYNNEI. V was clipped by 6 bases and J by 3 bases; unmatched bases: 7. The CDR3 has 14 residues. CDR3 bases: TGTGCCAGCAGGGTGGGACAGGCGATCTACGAGCAGTACTTC. Amino acids: CASRVGQAIYEQYF.

This clonotype was found a few times. This chain connects TRBV14 to TRBJ2-1; TRBD2 aligns across 11 bases. Looked up from germline, CDR1 is SGHDN and CDR2 is FVKESK. The CDR3 has 15 amino acids. V lost 4 bases, J lost 7 bases, and 6 bases stayed unmatched. CDR3 sequence (DNA): TGTGCCAGCAGCCCAACTAGCGGGGGTGGGAATGAGCAGTTCTTC. This encodes CASSPTSGGGNEQFF.

This clonotype was seen repeatedly, ten times or more. The V call is TRBV12-5, the J call TRBJ1-5; 7 bases fit TRBD1. Trimming cost V 4 bases and J 1 base; bases outside gene matches: 4. The CDR3 is 15 amino acids. The germline V gene encodes CDR1 LGHNT and CDR2 FRNRAP. The CDR3 spells CASGSGQVSNQPQHF. CDR3 nucleotides: TGTGCTAGTGGTTCCGGACAGGTGAGCAATCAGCCCCAGCATTTT.

This clonotype was recorded a few times. The chain couples TRBV29-1 to TRBJ2-5; 8 bases line up with TRBD1. Germline CDR1 SQVTM, CDR2 ANQGSEA. The CDR3 sequence is 13 residues long. V shed 4 bases and J 4 bases; nucleotides not matched to a gene: 5. The CDR3 nucleotides are TGCAGCGTTGGAGGACAGGGCGGAGAGACCCAGTACTTC. Encoded protein: CSVGGQGGETQYF.

The chain couples TRBV5-6 to TRBJ1-1, with 7 bases identical to TRBD1. CDR1 and CDR2 (germline): SGHDT, YYEEEE. The junction had 6 bases not matched to a gene; V was cut back by 4 bases and J by 3 bases. CDR3 length: 14 amino acids. The CDR3 spells CASSGGTVYTEAFF. In nucleotides, the CDR3 is TGTGCCAGCAGCGGGGGGACAGTCTACACTGAAGCTTTCTTT.

The chain joins TRBV11-2 to TRBJ2-1; TRBD2 matches at 8 bases. This CDR3 has 15 amino acids. V trimming: 6 bases; J trimming: 0 bases; junction bases outside the gene matches: 4. Germline-derived CDR1 and CDR2 are SGHAT and FQNNGV. CDR3 DNA sequence: TGTGCCAGCAGGCCAAGCGGGGGCTCCTACAATGAGCAGTTCTTC. This codes for CASRPSGGSYNEQFF.

V usage is TRBV6-2 or TRBV6-3 and J usage is TRBJ1-2, with a weak D call TRBD1 (6 bases). CDR3 length equals 12 residues. Germline V gene data show CDR1 as MNHEY and CDR2 as SVGEGT. The V end lost 6 bases, the J end lost 4 bases, and 9 bases lay between the germline ends. CDR3 DNA sequence: TGTGCCAGCAGCGACAGGACCTATGGCTACACCTTC. Its protein is CASSDRTYGYTF.

This clonotype was counted many times. J is TRBJ2-1 and V is TRBV20-1; D is unresolved. With 2 bases removed from V and 0 bases from J, the gap between germline ends came to 8 bases. This CDR3 region has 14 residues. The germline gives CDR1 DFQATT, CDR2 SNEGSKA (reference sequence). The DNA for the CDR3 is TGCAGTGCTAGATCCGGTGACTCCTACAATGAGCAGTTCTTC. It encodes CSARSGDSYNEQFF.

This sequence joins TRBV4-3 and TRBJ2-5; D unclear. CDR1 is LGHNA, CDR2 YSLEER, per germline. CDR3 length equals 14 residues. Trimming stripped 4 bases from V and 3 bases from J, with 12 bases between. The CDR3 DNA follows: TGCGCCAGCAGCCCCGGGCCAGCTGAAGAGACCCAGTACTTC. It encodes CASSPGPAEETQYF.

The chain combines TRBV2 with TRBJ2-7, with a possible D match to TRBD2 (7 bases). This CDR3 contains 11 residues. Per the germline V gene, CDR1 is SNHLY and CDR2 is FYNNEI. Trimming removed 8 bases at V and 5 bases at J, with 10 bases between. CDR3 DNA sequence: TGTGCCAGCGGGGGGGCTAACGAGCAGTACTTC. Amino acids: CASGGANEQYF.

This clonotype was counted ten times or more. The chain joins TRBV6-5 to TRBJ1-6, with D maybe TRBD1 (5 bases). This CDR3 has 11 amino acids. Germline CDR1 MNHEY, CDR2 SVGAGI. Trimming shortened V by 4 bases and J by 12 bases, and 7 bases separated the two germline ends. The chain's CDR3 is CASSFGGPLHF. The CDR3 DNA follows: TGTGCCAGCAGTTTCGGGGGACCCCTCCACTTT.

This clonotype has just a few counts. J is TRBJ2-5 and V is TRBV7-9, with 13 nucleotides matching TRBD2. CDR3 length: 16 amino acids. Germline-derived CDR1 and CDR2 are SEHNR and FQNEAQ (reference sequence). The V segment lost 5 bases and the J segment 6 bases; nucleotides outside the gene matches: 9. CDR3 residues: CASSPTGTSGEQTQYF. The CDR3, as DNA: TGTGCCAGCAGCCCTACAGGGACTAGCGGGGAACAGACCCAGTACTTC.

This clonotype occurred many times. This chain links TRBV27 with TRBJ1-1; D is possibly TRBD1 (5 bases). Germline loops: CDR1 MNHEY, CDR2 SMNVEV (reference sequence). The CDR3 is made up of 15 amino acids. V dropped 0 bases and J dropped 1 base, with 9 bases sitting between them. As DNA, the CDR3 is TGTGCCAGCAGTTTATCTCCAGGGCCGAACACTGAAGCTTTCTTT. Its protein product is CASSLSPGPNTEAFF.

CDR3 sequence: CASSSRGSYEQYF. The CDR3 DNA follows: TGTGCCAGCAGTTCCAGGGGCTCCTACGAGCAGTACTTC. The chain carries TRBV27 and TRBJ2-7, with TRBD1 as a possible D gene (6 bases). Deletions cut 4 bases from V and 0 bases from J, with 7 bases between. CDR3 length: 13 amino acids. The germline CDR1 and CDR2 sequences are MNHEY and SMNVEV (reference sequence).

The chain recombines TRBV27 with TRBJ2-3; 8 bases line up with TRBD2. The V gene's germline CDR1 is MNHEY and CDR2 SMNVEV (reference sequence). The V and J ends lost 6 bases and 6 bases, in that order; junction bases with no gene match: 8. The CDR3 contains 14 residues. The CDR3 bases are TGTGCCAGCAGCCCCCGGGAGGGGCGGGATACGCAGTATTTT. It encodes CASSPREGRDTQYF.

This clonotype showed up many times. This chain joins TRBV3-1 and TRBJ2-1; 8 bases match TRBD1. The CDR3 runs to 16 residues. With V trimmed by 4 bases and J by 4 bases, 9 bases remained unmatched. The V gene's germline CDR1 is LGHDT and CDR2 YNNKEL (reference sequence). The DNA for the CDR3 is TGTGCCAGCAGCCCACAGGACAGGGCCTTTTACAATGAGCAGTTCTTC. Its protein product is CASSPQDRAFYNEQFF.

The sample holds a few counts of this clonotype. In DNA, the CDR3 is TGTGCCAGCAGTTCCAGGGCGAACACCGGGGAGCTGTTTTTT. Translation: CASSSRANTGELFF. The chain combines TRBV28 with TRBJ2-2, with D possibly being TRBD1 (5 bases). V lost 4 bases and J lost 0, with 6 bases in between. CDR3 length equals 14 residues. The germline gives CDR1 MDHEN, CDR2 SYDVKM.

The sample holds many counts of this clonotype. This CDR3 reads CASGGQPSTDTQYF. Written as DNA, the CDR3 is TGTGCCAGCGGGGGACAGCCTAGCACAGATACGCAGTATTTT. The V and J genes are TRBV7-2 and TRBJ2-3; 7 nucleotides line up with TRBD1. There are 14 residues in the CDR3. V shed 8 bases, J shed 0 bases, and the junction held 5 bases outside the gene matches. Germline values: CDR1 SGHTA, CDR2 FQGNSA.

This clonotype has only a few counts. The chain recombines TRBV10-3 with TRBJ2-3; TRBD2 might be the D (7 bases). This CDR3 comprises 15 residues. The V gene lost 0 bases and the J gene lost 5 bases, with 12 bases spanning the gap. Germline V lookup: CDR1 ENHRY, CDR2 SYGVKD. CDR3 coding DNA: TGTGCCATCAGTGAGTCCGGGGGGCGCTTAGATACGCAGTATTTT. As protein: CAISESGGRLDTQYF.

V is TRBV6-5 and J is TRBJ1-4; D is unclear. The CDR3 runs 15 residues. The V gene lost 0 bases and the J gene lost 8 bases, with 13 bases spanning the gap. Germline V gene sequence: CDR1 MNHEY, CDR2 SVGAGI. CDR3 loop: CASSYSTAGGEKLFF. CDR3 nucleotides: TGTGCCAGCAGTTACTCGACGGCAGGAGGGGAAAAACTGTTTTTT.

The gene calls are TRBV7-9 and TRBJ2-7; either TRBD1 or TRBD2 may supply D (7 bases each). The V and J ends lost 1 base and 5 bases respectively, with 15 bases between them. The CDR3 length is 15 residues. Looked up from germline, CDR1 is SEHNR and CDR2 is FQNEAQ (reference sequence). The chain's CDR3 is CASSLGAGGGNEQYF. As DNA, the CDR3 is TGTGCCAGCAGCTTAGGGGCAGGGGGGGGGAACGAGCAGTACTTC.

This chain connects TRBV12-3 or TRBV12-4 to TRBJ1-4; 10 bases line up with TRBD1. This CDR3 is built from 20 residues. V was pared by 3 bases and J by 1 base, with 14 bases of the junction left unmatched. As DNA, the CDR3 is TGTGCCAGCAGTTTTACCCCAGGGACAGGGGTTAGGAGAACTAATGAAAAACTGTTTTTT. Residues: CASSFTPGTGVRRTNEKLFF.

The gene calls are TRBV6-2 or TRBV6-3 and TRBJ2-5; 9 bases fit TRBD1. The CDR3 loop spans 15 amino acids. Trimming at V came to 6 bases and at J to 1 base, leaving 6 bases not matched to a gene. The germline V gene has CDR1 MNHEY and CDR2 SVGEGT. The CDR3 loop is CASRMDRGFQETQYF. The DNA for the CDR3 is TGTGCCAGCAGAATGGACAGGGGATTCCAAGAGACCCAGTACTTC.